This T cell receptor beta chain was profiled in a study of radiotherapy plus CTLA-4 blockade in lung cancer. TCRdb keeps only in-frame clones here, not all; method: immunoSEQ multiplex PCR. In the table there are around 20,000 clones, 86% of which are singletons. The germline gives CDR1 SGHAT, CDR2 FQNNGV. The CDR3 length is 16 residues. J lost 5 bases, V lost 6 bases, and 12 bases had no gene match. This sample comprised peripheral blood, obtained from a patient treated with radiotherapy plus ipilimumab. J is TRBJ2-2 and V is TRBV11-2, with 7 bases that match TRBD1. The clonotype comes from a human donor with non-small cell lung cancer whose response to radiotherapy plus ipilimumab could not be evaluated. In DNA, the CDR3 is TGTGCCAGCAGGGGCGGTGGGACAGCCTTAACCGGGGAGCTGTTTTTT. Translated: CASRGGGTALTGELFF.